Below are 11 T cell receptor beta chains sequenced from a single sample in a study of blood T cell repertoires in COVID-19. TCRdb's copy holds only in-frame clones and misses some; the assay was immunoSEQ multiplex PCR. The sample lists around 300,000 clones; just over 85% were seen once. Sequenced sample: peripheral blood. These receptors came from a woman in her 30s with active or convalescent COVID-19.

This rearrangement joins TRBV11-3 to TRBJ2-7; D is possibly TRBD1 (6 bases). The CDR3 totals 15 residues. The V end lost 4 bases, the J end lost 5 bases, and 18 bases lay between the germline ends. In germline, CDR1 is SGHNT, CDR2 YENEEA. CDR3 DNA: TGTGCCAGCAGCTCATCGACAGGCGGGCCCCACGAGCAGTACTTC. It is translated as CASSSSTGGPHEQYF.

The gene calls are TRBV3-1 (or the pseudogene TRBV3-2) and TRBJ2-3; TRBD2 agrees at 8 bases. CDR1 LGHDT and CDR2 YNNKEL come from the germline V gene (reference sequence). The CDR3 loop spans 15 amino acids. Unmatched junction bases numbered 9, after V lost 2 bases and J lost 8 bases. The DNA for the CDR3 is TGTGCCAGCAGCCAACACTCCCGGGGGGGCGGTACGCAGTATTTT. This sequence encodes CASSQHSRGGGTQYF.

The CDR3, as DNA: TGTGCCAGCAGCCAAGCCGCGGACACAGATACGCAGTATTTT. This sequence encodes CASSQAADTDTQYF. The chain uses TRBV3-1 (or the pseudogene TRBV3-2) and TRBJ2-3; no firm D call. Germline V gives CDR1 LGHDT, CDR2 YNNKEL (reference sequence). The CDR3 has 14 residues. V shed 1 base and J shed 2 bases, with 7 bases lying between them.

J is TRBJ2-5 and V is TRBV6-2 or TRBV6-3; 7 bases align to TRBD1. The CDR3 extends over 14 amino acids. CDR1 and CDR2 (germline): MNHEY, SVGEGT. The junction had 12 bases not matched to a gene; V was cut back by 5 bases and J by 9 bases. The CDR3: CASSPSRDSRPQYF. CDR3 sequence (DNA): TGTGCCAGCAGTCCGTCTAGGGACAGTCGGCCCCAGTACTTC.

A few counts support this clone. This rearrangement joins TRBV12-3 or TRBV12-4 to TRBJ1-1; D is unresolved. V was trimmed by 3 bases and J by 6 bases, leaving 5 bases between them. The length of the CDR3 is 11 residues. In DNA form, the CDR3 reads TGTGCCAGCAGTTTTATCTCTGAAGCTTTCTTT. This codes for CASSFISEAFF.

The rearrangement links TRBV30 to TRBJ2-7, with 7 bases fitting TRBD1. CDR3 length: 13 amino acids. Per the germline V gene, CDR1 is GTSNPN and CDR2 is SVGIG (reference sequence). V gave up 4 bases and J gave up 0 bases; unmatched junction bases: 3. The CDR3 here is CAWTRDSSYEQYF. The DNA for the CDR3 is TGTGCCTGGACCCGGGACAGCTCCTACGAGCAGTACTTC.

The V and J genes are TRBV7-2 and TRBJ1-2; D gene uncertain. From germline, CDR1 is SGHTA and CDR2 FQGNSA. V lost 1 base, J lost 7 bases, and 7 bases lay in between. The CDR3 loop spans 12 amino acids. The CDR3 DNA reads as TGTGCCAGCAGCTTAGGCCCCGGTGGCTACACCTTC. Its translation is CASSLGPGGYTF.

The chain couples TRBV7-2 to TRBJ1-4; 9 bases agree with TRBD1. This CDR3 has 16 amino acids. V dropped 6 bases and J dropped 0; count of bases not matched to a gene: 5. The germline V gene has CDR1 SGHTA and CDR2 FQGNSA. CDR3 sequence reads: CASSKQGAATNEKLFF. In DNA, the CDR3 is TGTGCCAGCAGTAAACAGGGGGCTGCAACTAATGAAAAACTGTTTTTT.

The V call is TRBV6-5, the J call TRBJ2-1, with D perhaps TRBD2 (6 bases). V gave up 5 bases and J gave up 9 bases, with 14 bases separating them. The CDR3 is 13 residues long. Germline V CDR1 and CDR2: MNHEY, SVGAGI. The CDR3 bases are TGTGCCAGCAGTATGGGGGGAGTGAGTGAGCAGTTCTTC. This codes for CASSMGGVSEQFF.

CDR3 sequence (DNA): TGTGCCAGGGGTGGGAGAGCGCAGTATTTT. Translation: CARGGRAQYF. V gene TRBV6-4 combines with J gene TRBJ2-3; TRBD2 might be the D (5 bases). The V gene lost 9 bases and the J gene lost 10 bases, with 11 bases spanning the gap. The CDR3 runs 10 residues. Germline values: CDR1 MRHNA, CDR2 SNTAGT.

J is TRBJ2-1 and V is TRBV7-2; TRBD2 aligns across 7 bases. CDR1 SGHTA and CDR2 FQGNSA come from the germline V gene. The CDR3 length is 14 residues. V lost 2 bases and J lost 7; bases outside the gene matches: 5. CDR3 residues: CASSLNAGVNEQFF. The CDR3 nucleotides read TGTGCCAGCAGCTTAAACGCGGGGGTTAATGAGCAGTTCTTC.